The 7 T cell receptor beta chains below come from one sample, sequenced in a study of OX40 agonist ivuxolimab in advanced cancers. The method was immunoSEQ multiplex PCR; TCRdb's version includes in-frame clones alone and lacks a portion of them. Of around 78,000 clones listed, around 86% are singletons. Here the sequenced sample was CD4+ or CD8+ T cells sorted from blood, taken in a trial of the OX40 agonist ivuxolimab. The receptors originated from an adult with an advanced solid tumor such as melanoma, head and neck, liver or kidney cancer.

The gene calls are TRBV29-1 and TRBJ2-3; 8 positions match TRBD1. The CDR3 covers 15 residues. Trimming cost V 7 bases and J 2 bases; bases outside gene matches: 11. Germline lookup yields CDR1 SQVTM and CDR2 ANQGSEA. The CDR3 coding sequence is TGCAGCGCTCGACCGGGACAGGCGACCACAGATACGCAGTATTTT. This translates into CSARPGQATTDTQYF.

This clone was detected only a few times. The chain carries TRBV12-5 and TRBJ2-3; D remains ambiguous. Trimming removed 3 bases from V and 4 bases from J, with 14 bases in between. The CDR3 length is 15 residues. The V gene's germline CDR1 is LGHNT and CDR2 FRNRAP. CDR3 DNA: TGTGCTAGTGGTTTTAAACCCGTAGTGTCAGATACGCAGTATTTT. Its translation is CASGFKPVVSDTQYF.

This sequence joins TRBV5-1 and TRBJ1-2; tentative D call: TRBD1 (6 bases). V lost 4 bases to trimming and J lost 0 bases, with 13 bases between them. This CDR3 spans 15 amino acids. In germline, CDR1 is SGHRS, CDR2 YFSETQ. CDR3 sequence reads: CASSPGGGSNYGYTF. The CDR3 nucleotides read TGCGCCAGCAGCCCCGGAGGGGGGTCTAACTATGGCTACACCTTC.

The genes are TRBV19 and TRBJ2-1; D is undetermined. Germline CDR1 reads LNHDA; CDR2 reads SQIVND (reference sequence). The V end lost 6 bases, the J end lost 2 bases, and 14 bases lay between the germline ends. CDR3 length: 15 residues. CDR3 in DNA: TGTGCCAGTAGACTCGACCACGACCCCTACAATGAGCAGTTCTTC. It translates to CASRLDHDPYNEQFF.

This sequence joins TRBV28 and TRBJ2-4; weak D call: TRBD2 (5 bases). V dropped 6 bases and J dropped 4 bases, with 10 bases sitting between them. In germline, CDR1 is MDHEN, CDR2 SYDVKM. The CDR3 sequence is 13 residues long. The CDR3 DNA is TGTGCCAGCAGGGCCGGGAATAAAAACATTCAGTACTTC. Its protein product is CASRAGNKNIQYF.

The chain recombines TRBV6-6 with TRBJ2-2, with 8 bases that match TRBD1. V was clipped by 5 bases and J by 7 bases; unmatched bases: 6. Per the germline V gene, CDR1 is MNHNY and CDR2 is SVGAGI (reference sequence). The CDR3 totals 14 residues. The CDR3 spells CASSPRTGLGELFF. The CDR3 nucleotides are TGTGCCAGCAGTCCAAGGACAGGGCTCGGGGAGCTGTTTTTT.

The V and J genes are TRBV19 and TRBJ1-1, with D hard to call. V was cut by 0 bases and J by 11 bases, with 16 bases left in between. CDR3 length: 14 amino acids. Germline CDR1 is LNHDA and CDR2 is SQIVND (reference sequence). This CDR3 is CASSIESDTSGAFF. In DNA form, the CDR3 reads TGTGCCAGTAGTATAGAATCCGACACGTCGGGGGCTTTCTTT.